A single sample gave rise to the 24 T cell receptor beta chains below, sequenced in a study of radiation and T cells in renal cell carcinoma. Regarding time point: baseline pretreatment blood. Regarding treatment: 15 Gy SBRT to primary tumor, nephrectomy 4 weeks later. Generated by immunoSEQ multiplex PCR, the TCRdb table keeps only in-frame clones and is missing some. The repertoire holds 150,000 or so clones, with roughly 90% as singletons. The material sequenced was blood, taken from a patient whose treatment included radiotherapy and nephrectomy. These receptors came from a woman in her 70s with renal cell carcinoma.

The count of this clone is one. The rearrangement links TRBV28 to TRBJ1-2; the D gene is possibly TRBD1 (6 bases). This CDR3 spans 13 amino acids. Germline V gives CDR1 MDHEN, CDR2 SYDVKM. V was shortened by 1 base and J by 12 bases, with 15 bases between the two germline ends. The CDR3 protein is CASSLFATGRHTF. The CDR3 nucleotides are TGTGCCAGCAGTTTATTCGCAACAGGGAGGCACACCTTC.

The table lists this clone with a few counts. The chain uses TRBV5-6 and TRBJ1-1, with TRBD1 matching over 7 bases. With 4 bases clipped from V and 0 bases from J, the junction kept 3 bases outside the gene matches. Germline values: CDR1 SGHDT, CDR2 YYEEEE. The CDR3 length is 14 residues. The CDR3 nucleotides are TGTGCCAGCAGCACGGGACAGCTGAACACTGAAGCTTTCTTT. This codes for CASSTGQLNTEAFF.

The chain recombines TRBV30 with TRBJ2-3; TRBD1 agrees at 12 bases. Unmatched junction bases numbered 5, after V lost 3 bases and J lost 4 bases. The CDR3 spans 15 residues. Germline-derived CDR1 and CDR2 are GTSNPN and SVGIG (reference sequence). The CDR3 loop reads CAWSRGTGGPDTQYF. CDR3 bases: TGTGCCTGGAGCCGCGGGACAGGGGGCCCAGATACGCAGTATTTT.

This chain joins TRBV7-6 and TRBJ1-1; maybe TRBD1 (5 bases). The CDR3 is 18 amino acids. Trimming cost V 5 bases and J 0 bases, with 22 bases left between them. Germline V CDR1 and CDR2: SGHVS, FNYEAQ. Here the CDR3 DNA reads TGTGCCAGCAGCACGGTTTTGGGGCGCCGGCAATTGAACACTGAAGCTTTCTTT. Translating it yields CASSTVLGRRQLNTEAFF.

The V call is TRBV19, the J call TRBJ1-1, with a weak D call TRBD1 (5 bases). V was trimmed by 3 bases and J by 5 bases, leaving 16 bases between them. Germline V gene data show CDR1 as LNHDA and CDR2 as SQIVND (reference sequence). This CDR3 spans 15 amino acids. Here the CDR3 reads CASSIDMGRVTEAFF. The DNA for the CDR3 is TGTGCCAGTAGTATCGATATGGGCAGGGTAACTGAAGCTTTCTTT. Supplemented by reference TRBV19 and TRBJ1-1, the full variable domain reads DGGITQSPKYLFRKEGQNVTLSCEQNLNHDAMYWYRQDPGQGLRLIYYSQIVNDFQKGDIAEGYSVSREKKESFPLTVTSAQKNPTAFYLCASSIDMGRVTEAFFGQGTRLTVV.

The CDR3 nucleotides are TGTGCCAGCAGCCAAGATCAGGGGAACACTGAAGCTTTCTTT. As protein: CASSQDQGNTEAFF. The chain carries TRBV4-2 and TRBJ1-1; D possibly corresponds to TRBD1 (5 bases). The CDR3 length is 14 residues. The germline V and J ends were trimmed by 0 bases and 1 base, with 6 bases remaining between them. Germline CDR1 is LGHNA and CDR2 is YNFKEQ.

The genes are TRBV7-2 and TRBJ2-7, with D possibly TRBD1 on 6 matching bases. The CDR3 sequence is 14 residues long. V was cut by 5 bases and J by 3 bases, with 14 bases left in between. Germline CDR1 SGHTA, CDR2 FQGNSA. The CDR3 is CASSLRTVYYEQYF. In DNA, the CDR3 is TGTGCCAGCAGCCTCCGGACAGTTTACTACGAGCAGTACTTC.

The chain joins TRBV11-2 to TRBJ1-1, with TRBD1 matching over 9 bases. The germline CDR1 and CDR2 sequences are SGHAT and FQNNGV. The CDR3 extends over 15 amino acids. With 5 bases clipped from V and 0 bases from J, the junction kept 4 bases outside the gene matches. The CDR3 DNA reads TGTGCCAGCAGCCGGACAGGGGAGGTGAACACTGAAGCTTTCTTT. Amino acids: CASSRTGEVNTEAFF. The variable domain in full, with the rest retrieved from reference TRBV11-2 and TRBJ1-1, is EAGVAQSPRYKIIEKRQSVAFWCNPISGHATLYWYQQILGQGPKLLIQFQNNGVVDDSQLPKDRFSAERLKGVDSTLKIQPAKLEDSAVYLCASSRTGEVNTEAFFGQGTRLTVV.

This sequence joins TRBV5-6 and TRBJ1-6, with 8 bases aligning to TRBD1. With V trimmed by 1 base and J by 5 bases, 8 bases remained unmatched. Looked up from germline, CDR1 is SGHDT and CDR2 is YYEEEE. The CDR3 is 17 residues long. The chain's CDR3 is CASSLTPPGQDNSPLHF. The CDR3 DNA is TGTGCCAGCAGCTTGACCCCCCCGGGACAGGATAATTCACCCCTCCACTTT.

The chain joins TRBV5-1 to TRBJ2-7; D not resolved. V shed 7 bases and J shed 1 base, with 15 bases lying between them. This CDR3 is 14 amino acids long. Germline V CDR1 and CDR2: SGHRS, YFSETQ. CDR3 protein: CASAGPTESYEQYF. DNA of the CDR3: TGCGCCAGCGCCGGACCGACGGAATCCTACGAGCAGTACTTC.

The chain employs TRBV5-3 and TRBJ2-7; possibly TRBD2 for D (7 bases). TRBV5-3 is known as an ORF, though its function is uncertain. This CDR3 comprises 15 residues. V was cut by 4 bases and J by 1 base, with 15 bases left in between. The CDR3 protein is CARSPHEGGSYEQYF. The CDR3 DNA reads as TGTGCCAGAAGCCCCCATGAGGGGGGGTCCTACGAGCAGTACTTC.

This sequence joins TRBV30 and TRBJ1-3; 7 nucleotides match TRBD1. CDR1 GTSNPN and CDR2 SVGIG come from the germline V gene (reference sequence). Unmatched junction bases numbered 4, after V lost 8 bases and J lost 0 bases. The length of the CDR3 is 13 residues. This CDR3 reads CARGTDSGNTIYF. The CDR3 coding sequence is TGTGCCCGGGGGACAGACTCTGGAAACACCATATATTTT.

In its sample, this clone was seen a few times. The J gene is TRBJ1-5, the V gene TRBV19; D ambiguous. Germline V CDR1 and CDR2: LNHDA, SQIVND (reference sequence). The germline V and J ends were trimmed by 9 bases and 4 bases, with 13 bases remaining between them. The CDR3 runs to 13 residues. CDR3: CARAPGVNQPQHF. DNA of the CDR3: TGTGCCAGGGCCCCTGGGGTAAATCAGCCCCAGCATTTT.

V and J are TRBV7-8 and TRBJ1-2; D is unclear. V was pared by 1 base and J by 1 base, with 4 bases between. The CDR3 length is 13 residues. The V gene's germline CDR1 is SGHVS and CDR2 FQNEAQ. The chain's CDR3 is CASSLGDNYGYTF. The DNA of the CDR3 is TGTGCCAGCAGCTTAGGAGATAACTATGGCTACACCTTC.

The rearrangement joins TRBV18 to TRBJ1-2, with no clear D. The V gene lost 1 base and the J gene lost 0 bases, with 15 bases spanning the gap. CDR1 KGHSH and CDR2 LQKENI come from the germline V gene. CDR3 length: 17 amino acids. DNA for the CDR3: TGTGCCAGCTCACCACTCATGACGACGGGATCTAACTATGGCTACACCTTC. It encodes CASSPLMTTGSNYGYTF.

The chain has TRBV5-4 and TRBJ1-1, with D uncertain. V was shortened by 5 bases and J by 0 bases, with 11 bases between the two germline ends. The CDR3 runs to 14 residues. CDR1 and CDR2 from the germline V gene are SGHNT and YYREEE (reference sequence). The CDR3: CASSRKTVNTEAFF. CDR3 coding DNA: TGTGCCAGCAGTCGTAAAACAGTGAACACTGAAGCTTTCTTT. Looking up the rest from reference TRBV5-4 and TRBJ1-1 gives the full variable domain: ETGVTQSPTHLIKTRGQQVTLRCSSQSGHNTVSWYQQALGQGPQFIFQYYREEENGRGNFPPRFSGLQFPNYSSELNVNALELDDSALYLCASSRKTVNTEAFFGQGTRLTVV.

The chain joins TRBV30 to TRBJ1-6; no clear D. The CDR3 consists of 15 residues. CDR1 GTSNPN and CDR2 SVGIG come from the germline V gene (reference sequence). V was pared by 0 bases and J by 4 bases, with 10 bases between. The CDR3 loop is CAWSVGQHYNSPLHF. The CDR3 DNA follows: TGTGCCTGGAGTGTGGGTCAGCATTATAATTCACCCCTCCACTTT.

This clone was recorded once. This chain's CDR3 is CASSLGGLSSYEQYF. In DNA form, the CDR3 reads TGTGCCAGCAGCTTAGGAGGACTGAGCTCCTACGAGCAGTACTTC. This rearrangement joins TRBV11-3 to TRBJ2-7, with TRBD2 as a possible D gene (5 bases). The CDR3 has 15 residues. CDR1 and CDR2 from the germline V gene are SGHNT and YENEEA. V was cut by 1 base and J by 0 bases, with 10 bases left in between. Looking up the rest from reference TRBV11-3 and TRBJ2-7 gives the full variable domain: EAGVVQSPRYKIIEKKQPVAFWCNPISGHNTLYWYLQNLGQGPELLIRYENEEAVDDSQLPKDRFSAERLKGVDSTLKIQPAELGDSAVYLCASSLGGLSSYEQYFGPGTRLTVT.

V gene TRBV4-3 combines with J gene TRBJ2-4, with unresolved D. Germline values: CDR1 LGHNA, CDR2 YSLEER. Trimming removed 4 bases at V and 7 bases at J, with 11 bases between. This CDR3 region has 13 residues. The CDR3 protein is CASSPTDSNIQYF. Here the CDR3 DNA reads TGCGCCAGCAGCCCGACGGATTCGAACATTCAGTACTTC.

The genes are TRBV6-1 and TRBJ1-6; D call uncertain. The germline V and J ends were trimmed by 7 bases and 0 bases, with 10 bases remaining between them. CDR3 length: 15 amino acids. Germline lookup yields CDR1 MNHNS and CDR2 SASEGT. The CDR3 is CASIGSSSYNSPLHF. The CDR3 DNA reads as TGTGCCAGCATCGGGAGTAGCTCCTATAATTCACCCCTCCACTTT.

The CDR3 protein is CASRQSGPSTDTQYF. The CDR3 DNA is TGTGCCAGCAGACAGAGCGGACCTAGCACAGATACGCAGTATTTT. The chain couples TRBV28 to TRBJ2-3, with a weak D call TRBD2 (5 bases). CDR1 is MDHEN and CDR2 is SYDVKM in the germline V gene. The V gene lost 6 bases and the J gene lost 0 bases, with 13 bases spanning the gap. The CDR3 length is 15 residues. Based on the CDR3 plus reference TRBV28 and TRBJ2-3, the full variable domain is DVKVTQSSRYLVKRTGEKVFLECVQDMDHENMFWYRQDPGLGLRLIYFSYDVKMKEKGDIPEGYSVSREKKERFSLILESASTNQTSMYLCASRQSGPSTDTQYFGPGTRLTVL.

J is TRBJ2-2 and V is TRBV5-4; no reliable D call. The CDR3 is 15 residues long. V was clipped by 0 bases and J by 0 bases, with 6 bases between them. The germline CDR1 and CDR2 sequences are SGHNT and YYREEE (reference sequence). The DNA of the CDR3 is TGTGCCAGCAGCTTGGGAAAATCGAACACCGGGGAGCTGTTTTTT. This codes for CASSLGKSNTGELFF.

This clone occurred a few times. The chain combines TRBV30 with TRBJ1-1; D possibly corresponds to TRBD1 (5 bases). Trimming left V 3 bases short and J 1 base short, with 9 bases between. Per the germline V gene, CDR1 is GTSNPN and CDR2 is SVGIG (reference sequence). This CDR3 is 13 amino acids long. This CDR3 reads CAWRYRSNTEAFF. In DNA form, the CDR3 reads TGTGCCTGGAGATACAGGTCGAACACTGAAGCTTTCTTT. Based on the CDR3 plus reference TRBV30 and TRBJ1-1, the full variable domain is SQTIHQWPATLVQPVGSPLSLECTVEGTSNPNLYWYRQAAGRGLQLLFYSVGIGQISSEVPQNLSASRPQDRQFILSSKKLLLSDSGFYLCAWRYRSNTEAFFGQGTRLTVV.

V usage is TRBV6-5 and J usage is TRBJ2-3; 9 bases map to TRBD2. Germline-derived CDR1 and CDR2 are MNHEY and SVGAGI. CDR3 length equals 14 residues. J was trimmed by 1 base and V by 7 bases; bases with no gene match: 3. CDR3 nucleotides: TGTGCCAGCAATTTAGCGGGAGGCACAGATACGCAGTATTTT. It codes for CASNLAGGTDTQYF.